These 4 T cell receptor beta chains originate from one sample sequenced in a study of blood T cells in healthy people across ages. Combining a sample-barcoded 5' primer with a J-beta primer mix, a second PCR ran for roughly 6 to 12 cycles. TCRdb processed the 5' RACE reads anew with MiXCR; each CDR3 protein has one entry. Counted here are hundreds of thousands of distinct CDR3 sequences, about 50% occurring once; the ten biggest clones make up roughly 13%. What was sequenced was blood. All receptors derive from a woman older than 75 in good health.

This sequence joins TRBV7-2 and TRBJ2-6; D unresolved. CDR1 and CDR2 from the germline V gene are SGHTA and FQGNSA. With 5 bases removed from V and 5 bases from J, the gap between germline ends came to 13 bases. The CDR3 spans 15 residues. CDR3 coding DNA: TGTGCCAGCAGCGCACGACAAGGCTGGGCCAACGTCCTGACTTTC. Amino acid sequence: CASSARQGWANVLTF.

In this sample, this clonotype turned up many times. The J gene is TRBJ2-7, the V gene TRBV20-1; tentative D call: TRBD2 (6 bases). The CDR3 sequence is 13 residues long. With 3 bases removed from V and 4 bases from J, the gap between germline ends came to 13 bases. Germline V gives CDR1 DFQATT, CDR2 SNEGSKA (reference sequence). CDR3: CSASRTSTYEQYF. The CDR3 DNA follows: TGCAGTGCTAGTAGAACTAGCACTTACGAGCAGTACTTC.

CDR3 DNA sequence: TGTGCCAGCAGCCCCCCAATAGCGGGGGGGCCTGGTTCCAATGAGCAGTTCTTC. Translated, it gives CASSPPIAGGPGSNEQFF. The chain has TRBV9 and TRBJ2-1; 11 nucleotides match TRBD2. The V gene end was trimmed by 4 bases and the J gene end by 6 bases; junction bases not matched to a gene: 15. Germline V CDR1 and CDR2: SGDLS, YYNGEE. This CDR3 comprises 18 residues.

With regard to this clonotype: This may come from a read error, since a much larger clone is one base off. This chain uses TRBV5-1 with TRBJ2-1; TRBD2 matches 11 bases. Germline V lookup: CDR1 SGHRS, CDR2 YFSETQ. CDR3 length: 16 residues. The junction had 10 bases not matched to a gene; V was cut back by 6 bases and J by 5 bases. CDR3 residues: CASNKTGTSGDNEQFF. CDR3 bases: TGCGCCAGCAACAAAACCGGGACTAGCGGAGACAATGAGCAGTTCTTC.